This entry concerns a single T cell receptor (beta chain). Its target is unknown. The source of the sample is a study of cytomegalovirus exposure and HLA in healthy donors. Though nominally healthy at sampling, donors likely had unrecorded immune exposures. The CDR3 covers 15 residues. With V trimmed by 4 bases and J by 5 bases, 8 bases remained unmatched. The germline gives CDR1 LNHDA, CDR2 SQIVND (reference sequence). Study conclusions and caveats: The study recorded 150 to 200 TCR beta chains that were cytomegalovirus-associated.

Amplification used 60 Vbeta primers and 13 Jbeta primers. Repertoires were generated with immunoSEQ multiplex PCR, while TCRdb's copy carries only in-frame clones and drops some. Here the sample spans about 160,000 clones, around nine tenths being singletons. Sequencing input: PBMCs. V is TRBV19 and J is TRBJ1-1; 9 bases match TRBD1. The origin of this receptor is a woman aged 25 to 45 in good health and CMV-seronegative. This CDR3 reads CASSTTGTGMTEAFF. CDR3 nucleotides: TGTGCCAGTAGTACCACCGGGACAGGGATGACTGAAGCTTTCTTT.